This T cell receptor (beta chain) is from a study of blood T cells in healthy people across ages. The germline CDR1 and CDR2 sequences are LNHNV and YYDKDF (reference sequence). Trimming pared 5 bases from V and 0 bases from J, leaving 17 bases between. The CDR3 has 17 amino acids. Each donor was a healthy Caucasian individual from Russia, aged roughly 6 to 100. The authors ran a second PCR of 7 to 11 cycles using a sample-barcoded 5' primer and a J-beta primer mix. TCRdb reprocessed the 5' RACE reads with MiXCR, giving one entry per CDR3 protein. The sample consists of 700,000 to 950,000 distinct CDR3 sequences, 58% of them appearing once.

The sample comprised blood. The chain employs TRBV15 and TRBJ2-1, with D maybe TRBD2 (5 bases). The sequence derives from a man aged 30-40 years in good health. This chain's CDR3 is CATSEGLIRGSYNEQFF. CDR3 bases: TGTGCCACCAGCGAGGGATTGATACGGGGCTCCTACAATGAGCAGTTCTTC.